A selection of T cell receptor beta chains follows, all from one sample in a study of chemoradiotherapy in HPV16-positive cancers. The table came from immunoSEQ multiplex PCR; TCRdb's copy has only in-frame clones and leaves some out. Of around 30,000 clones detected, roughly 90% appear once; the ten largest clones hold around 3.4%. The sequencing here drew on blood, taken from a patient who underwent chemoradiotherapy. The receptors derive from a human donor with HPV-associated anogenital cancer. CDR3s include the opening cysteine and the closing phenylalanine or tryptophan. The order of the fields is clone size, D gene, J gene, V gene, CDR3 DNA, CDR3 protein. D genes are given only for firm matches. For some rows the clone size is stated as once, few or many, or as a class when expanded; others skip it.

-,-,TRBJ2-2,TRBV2,TGTGCCAGCAGTGAGGACAGACGAATCGGGGAGCTGTTTTTT,CASSEDRRIGELFF
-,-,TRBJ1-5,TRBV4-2,TGTGCCAGCAGCCCGCGGGGGATAGGGGGCAATCAGCCCCAGCATTTT,CASSPRGIGGNQPQHF
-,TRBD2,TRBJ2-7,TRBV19,TGTGCCAGTACTGTGGGCGGGGGAGTTATCCACGAGCAGTACTTC,CASTVGGGVIHEQYF
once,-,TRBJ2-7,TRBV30,TGTGCCTGGAGTGTACTTGGCATAAACTACGAGCAGTACTTC,CAWSVLGINYEQYF
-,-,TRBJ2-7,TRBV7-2,TGTGCCAGCAGCTCCTTCTATCCTAGGGGGGGCGAGCAGTACTTC,CASSSFYPRGGEQYF
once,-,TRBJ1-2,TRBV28,TGTGCCAGCAGTTTGCTACAGGGACAAACCCTTCTCTATGGCTACACCTTC,CASSLLQGQTLLYGYTF
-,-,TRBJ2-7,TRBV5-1,TGCGCCAGCAGCTTGGCTTTGTCCTACGAGCAGTACTTC,CASSLALSYEQYF
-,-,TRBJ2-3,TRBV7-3,TGTGCCAGCAGCTCTCACACGTCGAGCAGCGCGCAGTATTTT,CASSSHTSSSAQYF
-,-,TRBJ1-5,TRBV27,TGTGCCAGCAGTTTAGGTCCAGCCCGCAATCAGCCCCAGCATTTT,CASSLGPARNQPQHF
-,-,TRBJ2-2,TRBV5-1,TGCGCCAGCCCCGTGGGCGGGGAGCTGTTTTTT,CASPVGGELFF
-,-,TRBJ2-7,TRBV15,TGTGCCACCAGCAGGAGAGGCTACGAGCAGTACTTC,CATSRRGYEQYF
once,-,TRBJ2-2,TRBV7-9,TGTGCCAGTGGCCCAGGATCGAGCACCGGGGAGCTGTTTTTT,CASGPGSSTGELFF
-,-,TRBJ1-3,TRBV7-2,TGTGCCAGCAGCTTGGTTAACTCTGGAAACACCATATATTTT,CASSLVNSGNTIYF
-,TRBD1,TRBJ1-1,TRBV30,TGTGCCTGGAACCGGGACAGGGGGCCAGTTGAAGCTTTCTTT,CAWNRDRGPVEAFF
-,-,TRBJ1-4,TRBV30,TGTGCCTGGAGTCGGACTAGCGGAAAACTGTTTTTT,CAWSRTSGKLFF
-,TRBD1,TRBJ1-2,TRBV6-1,TGTGCCAGCAGTGGGAGACAGGGAGGAAGGGGGCATGGCTACACCTTC,CASSGRQGGRGHGYTF